This TCR beta chain was captured in a study of early T cells in non-severe SARS-CoV-2 infection. Study-level information: Unpaired chains resulted from sequencing bulk RNA of unsorted whole blood.

One entry per CDR3 protein, called by TCRdb with MiXCR from the 5' RACE reads. The top ten hold roughly 5.9% of the sample, which has about 26,000 distinct CDR3 sequences, around 4.5% seen once. This clonotype was seen ten or more times. The CDR3 covers 14 residues. Per the germline V gene, CDR1 is SNHLY and CDR2 is FYNNEI. V shed 6 bases, J shed 3 bases, and the junction held 7 bases outside the gene matches. What was sequenced was whole blood. The rearrangement uses TRBV2 and TRBJ2-7, with 8 positions matching TRBD1. This TCR was recovered from an adult who was a healthcare worker with PCR-confirmed SARS-CoV-2 infection or an uninfected control (not recorded which). In DNA, the CDR3 is TGTGCCAGCAGATTCGACAGGGGAAGCTACGAGCAGTACTTC. The encoded protein is CASRFDRGSYEQYF.